A selection of T cell receptor beta chains follows, all from one sample in a study of shared clonotypes between healthy human individuals. TCRdb's copy holds only in-frame clones and misses some; the assay was immunoSEQ multiplex PCR. The repertoire consists of about 1.1 million clones, with roughly 80% occurring once and the leading ten covering 0.89%. Sequenced material: memory CD4+ T cells from PBMCs. These receptors were obtained from a man aged 18 to 29 in good health. Some clones in this sample may be carry-over from other donors' samples. The CDR3 runs from the conserved cysteine through the conserved F or W. The order of the fields is CDR3 DNA, CDR3 protein, CDR3 length, V gene, clone size, J gene, D gene. A D gene is named only where the DNA matches it firmly. Only some rows state a clone size, as once, few, many or a class for expanded clones.

TGTGCCAGCAGCCGGTACGGGGGGAACGTCATCGAGCAGTACTTC | CASSRYGGNVIEQYF | 15 | TRBV7-2 | - | TRBJ2-7 | TRBD2
TGTGCCAGCAGTGAAGGCCTAAACTATGGCTACACCTTC | CASSEGLNYGYTF | 13 | TRBV2 | - | TRBJ1-2 | -
TGTGCCAGCAGTTTCCCAGGGTTTGGGGGGACTGAAGCTTTCTTT | CASSFPGFGGTEAFF | 15 | TRBV28 | - | TRBJ1-1 | -
TGTGCCAGCAGGGGACAGGGGAGGAAGGGAACTGAAGCTTTCTTT | CASRGQGRKGTEAFF | 15 | TRBV2 | - | TRBJ1-1 | TRBD1
TGTGCCAGCAGCTTAAATGCAGGGGCCCGAGAGACCCAGTACTTC | CASSLNAGARETQYF | 15 | TRBV7-3 | - | TRBJ2-5 | -
TGTGCCAGCAGCCCCCAACAGGGGAACACTGAAGCTTTCTTT | CASSPQQGNTEAFF | 14 | TRBV7-9 | - | TRBJ1-1 | -
TGTGCCAGCAGCAGCGGACAGGTCAATCAGCCCCAGCATTTT | CASSSGQVNQPQHF | 14 | TRBV7-3 | - | TRBJ1-5 | TRBD1
TGTGCCAGCAGCGAATCCCAAGAGACCCAGTACTTC | CASSESQETQYF | 12 | TRBV28 | - | TRBJ2-5 | -
TGTGCCATTCCGAAAGGCCGGGTATCTGGAAACACCATATATTTT | CAIPKGRVSGNTIYF | 15 | TRBV7-9 | many | TRBJ1-3 | -
TGTGCCACCAGCAGAGGCGCCGCGACCGCTTCCGATGAGCAGTTCTTC | CATSRGAATASDEQFF | 16 | TRBV15 | - | TRBJ2-1 | -
TGTGCTAGTGGCCAAGTTGACATGGGGAACACTGAAGCTTTCTTT | CASGQVDMGNTEAFF | 15 | TRBV12-5 | - | TRBJ1-1 | -
TGTGCCAGCAGTACCTATAGCGGGACGAACACCGGGGAGCTGTTTTTT | CASSTYSGTNTGELFF | 16 | TRBV7-2 | - | TRBJ2-2 | TRBD2
TGTGCCAGCAGCTTATTGGGGACCGCAGAAGCTTTCTTT | CASSLLGTAEAFF | 13 | TRBV5-4 | - | TRBJ1-1 | -
TGTGCCAGCAGCTTAGAGGGGAGGACTGAAGCTTTCTTT | CASSLEGRTEAFF | 13 | TRBV7-8 | - | TRBJ1-1 | -
TGTGCCAGCATGTTCGGGACTAGTGGGGTGAATGAGCAGTTCTTC | CASMFGTSGVNEQFF | 15 | TRBV2 | - | TRBJ2-1 | TRBD2
TGCGCCAGCAGCAGGGACACGGAACTCGCAGATACGCAGTATTTT | CASSRDTELADTQYF | 15 | TRBV5-1 | - | TRBJ2-3 | -
TGCGCCAGCAGCTGGGACAGCCGTAATGAAAAACTGTTTTTT | CASSWDSRNEKLFF | 14 | TRBV5-1 | - | TRBJ1-4 | TRBD1
TGTGCCAGCAGTTACTCAGGACTAGCGCTTTACGAGCAGTACTTC | CASSYSGLALYEQYF | 15 | TRBV6-5 | - | TRBJ2-7 | TRBD2
TGTGCCAGCAGGCTACAGGGGAGCTCCTACGAGCAGTACTTC | CASRLQGSSYEQYF | 14 | TRBV11-1 | - | TRBJ2-7 | TRBD1
TGCGCCAGCAGCCTAAATTTCGACAGACCGAACACCGGGGAGCTGTTTTTT | CASSLNFDRPNTGELFF | 17 | TRBV5-1 | - | TRBJ2-2 | -
TGTGCCAGCAGCGTAGGGCTAGCGGGAGCCCATGGTGAGCAGTTCTTC | CASSVGLAGAHGEQFF | 16 | TRBV9 | - | TRBJ2-1 | TRBD2
TGTGCCAGCAGCTTGTTGGGGGGCTTGAACACTGAAGCTTTCTTT | CASSLLGGLNTEAFF | 15 | TRBV5-4 | - | TRBJ1-1 | -
TGTGCCAGCTTCCTTTCCGGGGTGAGTGAAGCTTTCTTT | CASFLSGVSEAFF | 13 | TRBV28 | - | TRBJ1-1 | -
TGCGCCAGCAGCCCCTCAGGGGCCACTAACTATGGCTACACCTTC | CASSPSGATNYGYTF | 15 | TRBV5-1 | - | TRBJ1-2 | -
TGTGCCAGTAACCCCCGCCCGGACGGGGAGCTGTTTTTT | CASNPRPDGELFF | 13 | TRBV19 | once | TRBJ2-2 | -
TGCGCCAGCAGCTTGTTGCGGGAGGGCGATGAGCAGTTCTTC | CASSLLREGDEQFF | 14 | TRBV5-1 | - | TRBJ2-1 | TRBD2
TGCGCCAGCAGCCCGTACAGGGGGCCCTTCACAAGCTCCTACAATGAGCAGTTCTTC | CASSPYRGPFTSSYNEQFF | 19 | TRBV5-1 | - | TRBJ2-1 | TRBD1
TGTGCCAGCAGGCGACAGTCCGATACGCAGTATTTT | CASRRQSDTQYF | 12 | TRBV2 | once | TRBJ2-3 | -
TGCGCCAGCAGGGTTCTGGGCAGGCCCCCCCAAGAGACCCAGTACTTC | CASRVLGRPPQETQYF | 16 | TRBV5-1 | - | TRBJ2-5 | -
TGTGCCAGCAGTGAACAAGGGGGCATCAACACTGAAGCTTTCTTT | CASSEQGGINTEAFF | 15 | TRBV6-1 | once | TRBJ1-1 | TRBD1
TGTGCCAGCAGCTTAGGGGAGGCTCGGGGGGGCTACGAGCAGTACTTC | CASSLGEARGGYEQYF | 16 | TRBV7-9 | - | TRBJ2-7 | TRBD2
TGTGCCAGGACTAGCGGGAGTGACGAGCAGTACTTC | CARTSGSDEQYF | 12 | TRBV28 | - | TRBJ2-7 | TRBD2
TGCGCCAGCACCCGGGGGAGCTCCTACAATGAGCAGTTCTTC | CASTRGSSYNEQFF | 14 | TRBV5-1 | once | TRBJ2-1 | -
TGTGCCAGCAGCCAACGGCAGGGGCAAACGGATACGCAGTATTTT | CASSQRQGQTDTQYF | 15 | TRBV14 | - | TRBJ2-3 | -
TGTGCCAGCAGCAATCATGACAGGGGAGGCTGCGAGCAGTACTTC | CASSNHDRGGCEQYF | 15 | TRBV21-1 | few | TRBJ2-7 | -
TGTGCCAGCAGCTTAGCAAGCTCTGGGGCCAACGTCCTGACTTTC | CASSLASSGANVLTF | 15 | TRBV7-2 | - | TRBJ2-6 | -
TGTGCCAGCAGTGCAGGACAGGGTAAGGTCCCTAACACTGAAGCTTTCTTT | CASSAGQGKVPNTEAFF | 17 | TRBV25-1 | - | TRBJ1-1 | TRBD1
TGTGCCGCGGAGACAGGGTCCCTCTCCGGAAACACCATATATTTT | CAAETGSLSGNTIYF | 15 | TRBV28 | - | TRBJ1-3 | TRBD1
TGTGCCAGCAGCCTCGGAACGGGACAGGCCTTT | CASSLGTGQAF | 11 | TRBV6-5 | - | TRBJ1-1 | TRBD1
TGTGCCAGCAGCCAAGGGGGAGAGCAGTTCTTC | CASSQGGEQFF | 11 | TRBV4-2 | few | TRBJ2-1 | -
TGTGCCAGCAGTTTTTCGGGACAGGGACATGGGGAGCAGTACTTC | CASSFSGQGHGEQYF | 15 | TRBV6-5 | - | TRBJ2-7 | TRBD1
TGTGCCAGCAGTGAAGTGGGGCAGGGCGGCAATCAGCCCCAGCATTTT | CASSEVGQGGNQPQHF | 16 | TRBV2 | - | TRBJ1-5 | -
TGTGCCAGTAGTCACAGGGGAACTAATGAAAAACTGTTTTTT | CASSHRGTNEKLFF | 14 | TRBV19 | few | TRBJ1-4 | TRBD1
TGTGCCAGCAGCGTAAATGTAGGACTAGGAAACACCGGGGAGCTGTTTTTT | CASSVNVGLGNTGELFF | 17 | TRBV9 | - | TRBJ2-2 | TRBD2
TGTGCCAGCAGTTTATGGTCCGATCCGCCGGATGAGCAGTTCTTC | CASSLWSDPPDEQFF | 15 | TRBV28 | - | TRBJ2-1 | -
TGTGCCAGCAGGCCGACAGGGAGATTAGAAAAACTGTTTTTT | CASRPTGRLEKLFF | 14 | TRBV27 | once | TRBJ1-4 | TRBD1
TGTGCCTGGAGTGTACAGGAGGGAAGGGGTAGGGAGACCCAGTACTTC | CAWSVQEGRGRETQYF | 16 | TRBV30 | - | TRBJ2-5 | -
TGCGCCAGCAGCTTGGGACTAGCGCTCGCAAAGGGAGATACGCAGTATTTT | CASSLGLALAKGDTQYF | 17 | TRBV5-1 | once | TRBJ2-3 | TRBD2
TGCGCCAGCAGCTGGGGACAAAGTCCTTACGAGCAGTACTTC | CASSWGQSPYEQYF | 14 | TRBV5-1 | few | TRBJ2-7 | -
TGCAGTGCTAGGGACGTGCAGCAGTACTTC | CSARDVQQYF | 10 | TRBV20-1 | - | TRBJ2-7 | -
TGCAGCGTGAAAGGGACTAGCGGGAGGGCCGAAACAATCATTGAGCAGTTCTTC | CSVKGTSGRAETIIEQFF | 18 | TRBV29-1 | - | TRBJ2-1 | TRBD2
TGTGCCAGTAGTATAGCTGGAGTCGGAACGCCCGCAACTAATGAAAAACTGTTTTTT | CASSIAGVGTPATNEKLFF | 19 | TRBV19 | - | TRBJ1-4 | -
TGTGCCAGTACCCCTCCGGACAGGGGGAGCAATCAGCCCCAGCATTTT | CASTPPDRGSNQPQHF | 16 | TRBV19 | - | TRBJ1-5 | TRBD1
TGTGCCAGTAGTCACGGGCCGCCATATGGCTACACCTTC | CASSHGPPYGYTF | 13 | TRBV19 | few | TRBJ1-2 | -
TGTGCCAGCGGAGGGGACAGCTCCTACGAGCAGTACTTC | CASGGDSSYEQYF | 13 | TRBV2 | - | TRBJ2-7 | -
TGTGCCAGCAGTTACTCGGGAAGGGGCCAAGAGACCCAGTACTTC | CASSYSGRGQETQYF | 15 | TRBV6-5 | - | TRBJ2-5 | -
TGTGCCAGCAGTTTGAGGCTAAATACGCAGTATTTT | CASSLRLNTQYF | 12 | TRBV28 | - | TRBJ2-3 | -
TGTGCCAGCAGCCAAGGACATTTACGTGATACGCAGTATTTT | CASSQGHLRDTQYF | 14 | TRBV7-9 | once | TRBJ2-3 | -
TGTGCCAGCACCCACAAGGGCGGGGACTATGGCTACACCTTC | CASTHKGGDYGYTF | 14 | TRBV27 | - | TRBJ1-2 | -